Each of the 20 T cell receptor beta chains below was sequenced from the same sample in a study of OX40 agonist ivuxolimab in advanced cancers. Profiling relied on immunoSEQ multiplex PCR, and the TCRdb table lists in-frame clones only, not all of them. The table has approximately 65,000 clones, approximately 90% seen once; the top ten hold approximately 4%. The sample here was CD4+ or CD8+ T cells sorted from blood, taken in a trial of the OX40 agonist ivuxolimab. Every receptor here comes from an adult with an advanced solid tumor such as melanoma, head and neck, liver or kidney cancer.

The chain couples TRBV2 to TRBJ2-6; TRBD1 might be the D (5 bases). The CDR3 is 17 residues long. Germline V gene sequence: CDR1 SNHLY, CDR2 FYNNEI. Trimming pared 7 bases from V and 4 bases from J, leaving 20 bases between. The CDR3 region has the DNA TGTGCCAGCACCCTAGAAGGGGCGCGTTCCGGGGCCAACGTCCTGACTTTC. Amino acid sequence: CASTLEGARSGANVLTF.

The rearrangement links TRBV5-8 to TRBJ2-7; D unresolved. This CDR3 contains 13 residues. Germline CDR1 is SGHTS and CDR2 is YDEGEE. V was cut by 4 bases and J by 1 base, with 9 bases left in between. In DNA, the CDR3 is TGTGCCAGCAGCAAGGGCTATTCCTACGAGCAGTACTTC. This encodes CASSKGYSYEQYF.

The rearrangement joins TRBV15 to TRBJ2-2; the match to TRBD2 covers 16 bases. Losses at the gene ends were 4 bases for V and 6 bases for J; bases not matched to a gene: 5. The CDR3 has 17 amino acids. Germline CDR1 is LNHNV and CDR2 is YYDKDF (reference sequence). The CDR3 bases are TGTGCCACCAGCAAGGGACTAGCGGGAGGGTATGCCGGGGAGCTGTTTTTT. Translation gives CATSKGLAGGYAGELFF.

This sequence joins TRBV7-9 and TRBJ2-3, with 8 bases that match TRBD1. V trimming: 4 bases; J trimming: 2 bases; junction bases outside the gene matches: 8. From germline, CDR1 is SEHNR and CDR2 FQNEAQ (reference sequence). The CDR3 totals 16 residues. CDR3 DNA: TGTGCCAGCAGCTCGAACACAGGGGGTCCCACAGATACGCAGTATTTT. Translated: CASSSNTGGPTDTQYF.

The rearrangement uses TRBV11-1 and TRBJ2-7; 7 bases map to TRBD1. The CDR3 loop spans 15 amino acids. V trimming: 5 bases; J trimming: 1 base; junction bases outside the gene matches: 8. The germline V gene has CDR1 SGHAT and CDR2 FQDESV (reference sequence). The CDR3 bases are TGTGCCAGCAGCGTACAGGGGTCTGGATCCTACGAGCAGTACTTC. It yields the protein CASSVQGSGSYEQYF.

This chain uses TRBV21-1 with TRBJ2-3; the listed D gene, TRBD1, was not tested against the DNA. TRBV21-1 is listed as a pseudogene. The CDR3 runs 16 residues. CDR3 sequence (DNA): TGTGCCAGCAGCAAGTGGCCCGCCTTCGGCACAGATACGCAGTATTTT. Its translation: CASSKWPAFGTDTQYF.

CDR3 amino acids: CATWDRVSPLHF. The DNA for the CDR3 is TGTGCCACCTGGGACAGGGTGTCACCCCTCCACTTT. The chain employs TRBV15 and TRBJ1-6, with 9 positions matching TRBD1. Germline V gives CDR1 LNHNV, CDR2 YYDKDF (reference sequence). V gave up 8 bases and J gave up 10 bases; unmatched junction bases: 3. The CDR3 runs to 12 residues.

CDR3 sequence reads: CASSPGTSGRAEQFF. The CDR3 DNA is TGTGCCAGCTCACCCGGGACTAGCGGGAGAGCTGAGCAGTTCTTC. The V and J genes are TRBV18 and TRBJ2-1, with 14 bases lining up with TRBD2. CDR3 length equals 15 residues. Trimming at V came to 3 bases and at J to 9 bases, leaving 4 bases not matched to a gene. The germline CDR1 and CDR2 sequences are KGHSH and LQKENI.

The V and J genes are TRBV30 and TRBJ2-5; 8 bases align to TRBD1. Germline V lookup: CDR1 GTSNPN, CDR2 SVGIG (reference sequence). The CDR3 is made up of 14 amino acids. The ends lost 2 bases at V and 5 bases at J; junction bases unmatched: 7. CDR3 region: CAWSTGTGTETQYF. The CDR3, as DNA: TGTGCCTGGAGTACCGGGACAGGTACGGAGACCCAGTACTTC.

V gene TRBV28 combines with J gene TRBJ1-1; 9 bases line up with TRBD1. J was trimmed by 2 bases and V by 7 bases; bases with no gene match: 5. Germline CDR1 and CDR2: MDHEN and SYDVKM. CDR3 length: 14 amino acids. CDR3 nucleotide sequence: TGTGCCAGCATTCAAACAGGGGGCAACACTGAAGCTTTCTTT. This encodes CASIQTGGNTEAFF. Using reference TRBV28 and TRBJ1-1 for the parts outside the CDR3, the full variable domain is DVKVTQSSRYLVKRTGEKVFLECVQDMDHENMFWYRQDPGLGLRLIYFSYDVKMKEKGDIPEGYSVSREKKERFSLILESASTNQTSMYLCASIQTGGNTEAFFGQGTRLTVV.

The CDR3 sequence is CASIPGQGAADTQYF. The CDR3 DNA reads as TGTGCCAGCATCCCGGGACAGGGGGCAGCAGATACGCAGTATTTT. The rearrangement joins TRBV6-6 to TRBJ2-3; 12 bases are shared with TRBD1. The CDR3 length is 15 residues. The germline V gene encodes CDR1 MNHNY and CDR2 SVGAGI (reference sequence). Unmatched junction bases numbered 6, after V lost 7 bases and J lost 4 bases.

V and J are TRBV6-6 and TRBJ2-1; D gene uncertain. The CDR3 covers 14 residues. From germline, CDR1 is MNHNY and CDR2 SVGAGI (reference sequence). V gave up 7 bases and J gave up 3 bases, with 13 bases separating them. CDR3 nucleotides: TGTGCCAGCAAAAATACAGATTACTACAATGAGCAGTTCTTC. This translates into CASKNTDYYNEQFF.

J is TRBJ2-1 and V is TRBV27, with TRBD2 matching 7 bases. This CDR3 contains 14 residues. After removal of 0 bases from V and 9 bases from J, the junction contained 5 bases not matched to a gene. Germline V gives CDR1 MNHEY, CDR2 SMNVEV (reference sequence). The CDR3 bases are TGTGCCAGCAGTTTATCGCGGGCTAGCGGTGAGCAGTTCTTC. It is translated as CASSLSRASGEQFF.

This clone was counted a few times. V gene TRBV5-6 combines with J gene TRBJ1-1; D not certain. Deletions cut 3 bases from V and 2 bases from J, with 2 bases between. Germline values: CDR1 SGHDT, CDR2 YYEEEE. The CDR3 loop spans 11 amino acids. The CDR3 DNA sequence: TGTGCCAGCAGCTCTAACACTGAAGCTTTCTTT. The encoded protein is CASSSNTEAFF.

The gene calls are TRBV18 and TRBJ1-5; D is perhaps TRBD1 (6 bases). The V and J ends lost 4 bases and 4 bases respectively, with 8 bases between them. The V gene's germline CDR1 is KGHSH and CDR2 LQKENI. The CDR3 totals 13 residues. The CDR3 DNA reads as TGTGCCAGCTCACAAGACAGGAATCAGCCCCAGCATTTT. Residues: CASSQDRNQPQHF.

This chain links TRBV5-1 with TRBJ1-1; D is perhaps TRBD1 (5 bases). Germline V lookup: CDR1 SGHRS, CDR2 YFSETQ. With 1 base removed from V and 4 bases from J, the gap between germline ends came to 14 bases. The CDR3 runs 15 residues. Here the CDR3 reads CASSLTVGAGTEAFF. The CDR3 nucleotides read TGCGCCAGCAGCTTGACGGTAGGGGCTGGCACTGAAGCTTTCTTT. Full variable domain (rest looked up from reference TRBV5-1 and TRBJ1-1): KAGVTQTPRYLIKTRGQQVTLSCSPISGHRSVSWYQQTPGQGLQFLFEYFSETQRNKGNFPGRFSGRQFSNSRSEMNVSTLELGDSALYLCASSLTVGAGTEAFFGQGTRLTVV.

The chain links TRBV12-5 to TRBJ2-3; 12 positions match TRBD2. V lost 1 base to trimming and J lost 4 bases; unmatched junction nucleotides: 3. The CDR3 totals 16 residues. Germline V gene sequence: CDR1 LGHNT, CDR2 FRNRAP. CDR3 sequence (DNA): TGTGCTAGTGGTTTGGGACTAGCGGGAGTGTCAGATACGCAGTATTTT. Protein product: CASGLGLAGVSDTQYF.

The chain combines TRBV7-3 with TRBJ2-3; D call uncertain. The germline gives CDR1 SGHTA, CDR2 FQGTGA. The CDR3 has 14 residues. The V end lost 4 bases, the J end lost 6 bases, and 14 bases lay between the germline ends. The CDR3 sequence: CASSSLDSPDTQYF. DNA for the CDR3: TGTGCCAGCAGCTCCCTCGACTCGCCGGATACGCAGTATTTT.

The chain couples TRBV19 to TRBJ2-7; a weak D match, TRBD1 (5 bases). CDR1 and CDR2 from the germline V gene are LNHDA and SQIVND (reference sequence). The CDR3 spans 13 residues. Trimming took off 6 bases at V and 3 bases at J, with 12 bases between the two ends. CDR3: CASRHPQGYEQYF. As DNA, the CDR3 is TGTGCCAGTAGACACCCCCAGGGCTACGAGCAGTACTTC. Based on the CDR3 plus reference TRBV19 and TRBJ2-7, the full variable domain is DGGITQSPKYLFRKEGQNVTLSCEQNLNHDAMYWYRQDPGQGLRLIYYSQIVNDFQKGDIAEGYSVSREKKESFPLTVTSAQKNPTAFYLCASRHPQGYEQYFGPGTRLTVT.

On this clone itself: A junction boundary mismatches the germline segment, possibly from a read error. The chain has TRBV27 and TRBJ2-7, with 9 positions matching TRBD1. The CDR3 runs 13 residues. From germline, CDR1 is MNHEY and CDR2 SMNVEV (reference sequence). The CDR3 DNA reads TGTGCCGGCAGTTCCGACAGGGGGTACGAGCAGTACTTC. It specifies CAGSSDRGYEQYF.